This is a list of T cell receptor beta chains from one sample in a study of T-cell reconstitution after alpha-beta-depleted transplantation in children. MiXCR, applied by TCRdb to the PCR reads, yields one record per CDR3 protein. The sample lists 300,000 or so distinct CDR3 sequences, approximately 9.6% occurring once. The sample consisted of PBMCs from the stem cell graft donor, taken from the stem cell graft. The receptors originated from a human donor who donated a stem cell graft to a child with SCID. The CDR3 runs from the conserved cysteine through the conserved F or W. Fields, in order: clone size, J gene, D gene, V gene, CDR3 protein, CDR3 DNA. A D gene is named only where the DNA matches it firmly. Where a row states a size, it is once, few, many or the class of an expanded clone; other rows omit it.

. TRBJ2-3 TRBD1 TRBV9 CASSVGQGFTDTQYF TGTGCCAGCAGCGTAGGACAGGGGTTCACAGATACGCAGTATTTT
many TRBJ2-3 TRBD2 TRBV6-4 CASSPGTSGGDTQYF TGTGCCAGCAGTCCGGGGACTAGCGGCGGAGATACGCAGTATTTT
. TRBJ2-5 TRBD2 TRBV12-3/TRBV12-4 CASSWGGGTQYF TGTGCCAGCAGTTGGGGGGGAGGGACCCAGTACTTC
few TRBJ1-1 . TRBV5-1 CASSRNRVGNTEAFF TGCGCCAGCAGCCGCAACAGGGTCGGGAACACTGAAGCTTTCTTT
few TRBJ1-2 . TRBV10-3 CAIRRGGNGYTF TGTGCCATCAGAAGGGGTGGGAATGGCTACACCTTC
few TRBJ1-3 TRBD1 TRBV20-1 CSASGTGGRNTIYF TGCAGTGCTAGTGGTACAGGGGGTCGGAACACCATATATTTT
many TRBJ2-3 . TRBV10-2 CASSPGGLSDTQYF TGCGCCAGCAGCCCCGGGGGACTTTCGGATACGCAGTATTTT
many TRBJ2-3 TRBD2 TRBV20-1 CSARDPRRGGGSESTDTQYF TGCAGTGCTAGAGACCCCAGGCGGGGCGGGGGGTCGGAAAGCACAGATACGCAGTATTTT
few TRBJ2-7 TRBD1 TRBV18 CASSPIQADRGLNEQYF TGTGCCAGCTCACCAATACAGGCGGACAGGGGGCTAAACGAGCAGTACTTC
. TRBJ2-1 TRBD2 TRBV7-3 CASSLTGGESYNEQFF TGTGCCAGCAGCTTAACGGGAGGGGAGTCCTACAATGAGCAGTTCTTC
. TRBJ2-3 TRBD1 TRBV24-1 CATSDLTGGPDTQYF TGTGCCACCAGTGATTTGACAGGGGGACCAGATACGCAGTATTTT
many TRBJ2-5 . TRBV10-3 CAISVAGETQYF TGTGCCATCAGTGTAGCCGGCGAGACCCAGTACTTC
many TRBJ2-3 TRBD2 TRBV10-2 CASSESGLAIEDTQYF TGCGCCAGCAGTGAGTCTGGACTAGCGATCGAGGATACGCAGTATTTT
. TRBJ1-5 . TRBV4-2 CASSQVAVDSNQPQHF TGTGCCAGCAGCCAAGTGGCGGTGGATAGCAATCAGCCCCAGCATTTT
once TRBJ2-5 . TRBV6-4 CASGAGIGRETQYF TGTGCCAGCGGCGCCGGGATAGGGAGAGAGACCCAGTACTTC
few TRBJ2-2 . TRBV5-1 CASSLDARNTGELFF TGCGCCAGCAGCTTGGATGCCAGAAACACCGGGGAGCTGTTTTTT
. TRBJ2-7 . TRBV7-8 CASSLEELGEQYF TGTGCCAGCAGCTTAGAAGAGCTGGGTGAGCAGTACTTC
many TRBJ2-5 TRBD2 TRBV3-1 CASSPSSSGVETQYF TGTGCCAGCAGCCCATCCTCAAGCGGGGTTGAGACCCAGTACTTC
. TRBJ2-1 . TRBV5-1 CASNAGTRDNEQFF TGCGCCAGCAATGCGGGAACCCGGGACAATGAGCAGTTCTTC
. TRBJ2-7 TRBD1 TRBV7-3 CASPTKDRGSYEQYF TGTGCCAGCCCAACAAAGGACAGGGGATCCTACGAGCAGTACTTC
. TRBJ1-2 . TRBV29-1 CSADTGGGYGYTF TGCAGCGCTGACACGGGCGGGGGCTATGGCTACACCTTC
few TRBJ2-5 . TRBV7-2 CASSLSPASGQYF TGTGCCAGCAGCTTATCCCCTGCCTCCGGCCAGTACTTC
. TRBJ2-3 TRBD2 TRBV3-1 CASSPGTSSTDTQYF TGTGCCAGCAGCCCGGGGACTAGCAGCACAGATACGCAGTATTTT
few TRBJ1-2 . TRBV7-9 CASSLLGGYDYGYTF TGTGCCAGCAGCCTCCTAGGCGGTTATGACTATGGCTACACCTTC